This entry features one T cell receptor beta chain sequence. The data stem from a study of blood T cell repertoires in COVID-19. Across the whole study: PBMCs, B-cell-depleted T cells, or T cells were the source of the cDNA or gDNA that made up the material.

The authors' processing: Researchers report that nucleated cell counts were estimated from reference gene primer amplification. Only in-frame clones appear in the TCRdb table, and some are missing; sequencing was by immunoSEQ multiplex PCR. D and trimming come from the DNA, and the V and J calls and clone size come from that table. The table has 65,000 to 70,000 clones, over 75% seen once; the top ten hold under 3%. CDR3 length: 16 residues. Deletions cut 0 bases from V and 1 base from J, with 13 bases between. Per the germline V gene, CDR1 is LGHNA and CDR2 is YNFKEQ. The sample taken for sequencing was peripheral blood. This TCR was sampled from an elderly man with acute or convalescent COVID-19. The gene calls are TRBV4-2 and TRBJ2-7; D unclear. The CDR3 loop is CASSQDRSAASYEQYF. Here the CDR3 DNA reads TGTGCCAGCAGCCAAGATCGCAGCGCCGCGTCCTACGAGCAGTACTTC.